Below, one TCR beta chain is given with its context. The antigen remains undetermined. This CDR3 comprises 15 residues. After removal of 5 bases from V and 3 bases from J, the junction contained 5 bases not matched to a gene. Per the germline V gene, CDR1 is SNHLY and CDR2 is FYNNEI. Some clones are missing from TCRdb's copy, which holds only in-frame ones; the method was immunoSEQ multiplex PCR. The table lists some 29,000 clones, around 81% of them singletons, with over 30% in the top ten. The sample belongs to a study of lymphopenia after photon versus proton radiotherapy. Study results and limitations: Larger post-nadir TCR diversity loss correlated inversely with survival in deceased patients. Post-nadir diversity loss with photons came from oligoclonal expansion, particularly CD8+ Temra cells.

This TCR was sampled from a man over 45 with gastric cancer. The input for sequencing was peripheral blood, taken from a patient treated with photon-based radiotherapy. The chain combines TRBV2 with TRBJ2-2, with 8 bases matching TRBD2. The CDR3 nucleotides are TGTGCCAGCAGTAGAGCGGGGGCGGACACCGGGGAGCTGTTTTTT. Protein product: CASSRAGADTGELFF. The full variable domain, with the rest looked up from reference TRBV2 and TRBJ2-2, is EPEVTQTPSHQVTQMGQEVILRCVPISNHLYFYWYRQILGQKVEFLVSFYNNEISEKSEIFDDQFSVERPDGSNFTLKIRSTKLEDSAMYFCASSRAGADTGELFFGEGSRLTVL.